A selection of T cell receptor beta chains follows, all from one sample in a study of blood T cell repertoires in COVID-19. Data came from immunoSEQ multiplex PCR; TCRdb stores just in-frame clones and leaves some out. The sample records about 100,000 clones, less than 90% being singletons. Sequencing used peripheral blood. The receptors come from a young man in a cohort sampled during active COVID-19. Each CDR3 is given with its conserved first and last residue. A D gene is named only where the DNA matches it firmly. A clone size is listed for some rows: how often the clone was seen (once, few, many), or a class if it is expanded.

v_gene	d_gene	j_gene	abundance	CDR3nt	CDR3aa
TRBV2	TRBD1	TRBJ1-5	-	TGTGCCAGCAGGTACCCCGGGACAGGGAATCAGCCCCAGCATTTT	CASRYPGTGNQPQHF
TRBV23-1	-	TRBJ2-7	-	TGCGCCAGCAGTCAACGGCCAGGGACTCCCTACGAGCAGTACTTC	CASSQRPGTPYEQYF
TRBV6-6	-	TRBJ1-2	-	TGTGCCAGCAGTTACCGGGAGGGTGGCTACACCTTC	CASSYREGGYTF
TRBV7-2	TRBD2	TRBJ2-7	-	TGTGCCAGCAGCTTCCAGCGGGGGCCCACCTACGAGCAGTACTTC	CASSFQRGPTYEQYF
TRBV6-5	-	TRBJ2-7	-	TGTGCCAGCAGTTACTCTCGAGGGTTCGGTTACGAGCAGTACTTC	CASSYSRGFGYEQYF
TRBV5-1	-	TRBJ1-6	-	TGCGCCAGCAGCTTGGACGGGTATAATTCACCCCTCCACTTT	CASSLDGYNSPLHF
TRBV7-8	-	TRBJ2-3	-	TGTGCCAGCAGCCCATATAGGATAACGCGGGCTGATTCTAGCACAGATACGCAGTATTTT	CASSPYRITRADSSTDTQYF
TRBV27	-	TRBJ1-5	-	TGTGCCAGCAGTTTATTCGGCGGGAACAATCAGCCCCAGCATTTT	CASSLFGGNNQPQHF
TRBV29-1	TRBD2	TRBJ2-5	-	TGCAGCGTCCGGGGGGGGGCTCAAGAGACCCAGTACTTC	CSVRGGAQETQYF
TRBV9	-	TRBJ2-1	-	TGTGCCAGCAGCGTAGTAGGGGGTCCCCCTTCGGGCGAGCAGTTCTTC	CASSVVGGPPSGEQFF
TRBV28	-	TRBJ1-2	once	TGTGCCAGCAGAAAACAGGTGTCGTTTAGTTCGGGCTACACCTTC	CASRKQVSFSSGYTF
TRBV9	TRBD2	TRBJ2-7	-	TGTGCCAGCAGCTTCGGGGCGGGGGGATCCTACGAGCAGTACTTC	CASSFGAGGSYEQYF
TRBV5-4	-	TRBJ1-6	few	TGTGCCAGCAGCTCGGACTATTATAATTCACCCCTCCACTTT	CASSSDYYNSPLHF
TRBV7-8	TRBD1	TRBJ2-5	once	TGTGCCAGCAGCCGAGGGGGCGTACGGGAGACCCAGTACTTC	CASSRGGVRETQYF
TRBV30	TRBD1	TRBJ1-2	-	TGTGCCTGGAGTTTGGGACAGGCTCTTCGGGATGGCTACACCTTC	CAWSLGQALRDGYTF
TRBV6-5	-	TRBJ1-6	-	TGTGCCAGCATCTATGGACAGCTCAATAATTCACCCCTCCACTTT	CASIYGQLNNSPLHF
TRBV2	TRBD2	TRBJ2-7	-	TGTGCCAGCCTCATCGCGGGGGGGGGATTCTACGAGCAGTACTTC	CASLIAGGGFYEQYF
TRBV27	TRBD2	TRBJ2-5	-	TGTGCCAGCAGTTCGCTCGGGGGGTCGCAAGAGACCCAGTACTTC	CASSSLGGSQETQYF
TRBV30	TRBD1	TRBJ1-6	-	TGTGCCTGGACCCCGACAGGGGGCTTGCTTGATTCACCCCTCCACTTT	CAWTPTGGLLDSPLHF
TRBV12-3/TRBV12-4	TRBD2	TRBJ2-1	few	TGTGCCAGCAGCCTCGGGGGGTACGAGCAGTTCTTC	CASSLGGYEQFF
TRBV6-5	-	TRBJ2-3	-	TGTGCCAGCAGAAGAGAGTCCACAGATACGCAGTATTTT	CASRRESTDTQYF
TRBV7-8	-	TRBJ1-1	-	TGTGCCAGCAGCATTCGAATCTCTCAGTACACTGAAGCTTTCTTT	CASSIRISQYTEAFF